This section outlines one TCR beta chain sequence together with its context. This sample stems from a study of blood T cell repertoires in COVID-19. Study as a whole: Acute and convalescent COVID-19 samples came from the United States, Italy and Spain. T cells, B-cell-depleted T cells, or PBMCs supplied cDNA or gDNA.

Measured with immunoSEQ multiplex PCR; TCRdb has only the in-frame clones, and not every one. The sample has fewer than 200,000 clones; around 80% are singletons. The V gene's germline CDR1 is LGHDT and CDR2 YNNKEL (reference sequence). V was pared by 4 bases and J by 2 bases, with 5 bases of the junction left unmatched. The CDR3 consists of 16 residues. The specimen was peripheral blood. The sequence was collected from a human donor in a cohort sampled during active COVID-19. The chain carries TRBV3-1 (or the pseudogene TRBV3-2) and TRBJ2-3; 11 bases agree with TRBD2. The CDR3 DNA sequence: TGTGCCAGCAGCCCCCTAGCGGGGGGCATCACAGATACGCAGTATTTT. Residues: CASSPLAGGITDTQYF.